Listed here are 2 T cell receptor beta chains from one sample, sequenced in a study of radiotherapy plus CTLA-4 blockade in lung cancer. Measured with immunoSEQ multiplex PCR; TCRdb has only the in-frame clones, and not every one. In the table there are fewer than 150,000 clones, 78% of which are singletons. The starting material was peripheral blood, obtained from a patient treated with radiotherapy plus ipilimumab. These receptors originate from a human donor with non-small cell lung cancer who had a partial response to radiotherapy plus ipilimumab.

This chain connects TRBV18 to TRBJ2-3; 13 bases line up with TRBD2. CDR1 is KGHSH and CDR2 is LQKENI in the germline V gene. V lost 7 bases to trimming and J lost 1 base; unmatched junction nucleotides: 5. The CDR3 consists of 16 residues. This CDR3 reads CASLSGLAGGTDTQYF. The CDR3 DNA reads TGTGCCAGCTTATCCGGACTAGCGGGGGGCACAGATACGCAGTATTTT.

This clone appeared a few times. The CDR3 coding sequence is TGTGCCAGCAGCGTAGAGATAGCGGGAGGCGAGCAGTTCTTC. It yields the protein CASSVEIAGGEQFF. The gene calls are TRBV9 and TRBJ2-1, with 10 bases that match TRBD2. The CDR3 has 14 residues. CDR1 SGDLS and CDR2 YYNGEE come from the germline V gene. V lost 0 bases and J lost 10; bases outside the gene matches: 4.